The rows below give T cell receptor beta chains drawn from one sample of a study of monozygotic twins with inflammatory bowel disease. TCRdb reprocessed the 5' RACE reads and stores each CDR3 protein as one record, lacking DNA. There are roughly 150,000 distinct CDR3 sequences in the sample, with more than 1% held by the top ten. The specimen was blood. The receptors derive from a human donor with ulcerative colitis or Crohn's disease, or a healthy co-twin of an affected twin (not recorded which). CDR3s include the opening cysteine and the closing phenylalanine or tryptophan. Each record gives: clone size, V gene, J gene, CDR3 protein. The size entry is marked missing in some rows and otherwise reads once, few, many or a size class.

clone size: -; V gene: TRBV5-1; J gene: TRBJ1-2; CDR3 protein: CASKGAYGYTF
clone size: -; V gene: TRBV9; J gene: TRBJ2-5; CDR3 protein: CASSVSRSQETQYF
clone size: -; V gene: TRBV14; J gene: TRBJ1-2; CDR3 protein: CASSQVGGWNYGYTF
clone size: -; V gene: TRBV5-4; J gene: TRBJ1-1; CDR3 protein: CASSFGQGGEAFF
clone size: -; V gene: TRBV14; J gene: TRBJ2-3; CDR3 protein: CASSRTRDRGLFITDTQYF
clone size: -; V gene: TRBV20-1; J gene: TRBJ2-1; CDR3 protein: CSARGDWPVDEQFF
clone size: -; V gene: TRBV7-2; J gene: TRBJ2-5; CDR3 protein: CASSRTGQGMETQYF
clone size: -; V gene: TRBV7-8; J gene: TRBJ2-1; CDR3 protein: CASSLRTSGDNEQFF
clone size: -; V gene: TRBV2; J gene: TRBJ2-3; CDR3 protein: CASSKRDFLTDTQYF
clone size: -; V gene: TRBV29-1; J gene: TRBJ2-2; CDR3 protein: CSVEGGDLGTGELFF
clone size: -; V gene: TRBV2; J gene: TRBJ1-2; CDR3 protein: CASSRGQGGPYGYTF
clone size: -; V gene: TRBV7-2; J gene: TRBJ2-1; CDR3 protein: CASSLEMLGYNEQFF
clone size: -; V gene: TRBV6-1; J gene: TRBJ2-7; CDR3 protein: CASRTGTTRQIYEQYF
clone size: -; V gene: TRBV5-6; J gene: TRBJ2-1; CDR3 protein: CASSRTGREDEQFF
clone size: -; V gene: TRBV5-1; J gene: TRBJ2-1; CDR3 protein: CASSWGTTSSYNEQFF
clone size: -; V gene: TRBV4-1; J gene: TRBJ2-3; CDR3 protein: CASSQEGWGQYF
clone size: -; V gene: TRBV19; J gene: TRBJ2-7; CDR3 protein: CASSTSGGYYEQYF
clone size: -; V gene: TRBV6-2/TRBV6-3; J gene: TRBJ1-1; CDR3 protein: CASSTGTGGRRAFF
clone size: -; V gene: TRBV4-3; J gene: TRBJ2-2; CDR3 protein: CASSQEQGTGELFF
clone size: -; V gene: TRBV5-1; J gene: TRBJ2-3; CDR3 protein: CASSFRTSSLNTDTQYF
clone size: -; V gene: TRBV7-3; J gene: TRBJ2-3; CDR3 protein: CASSQSGDTQYF
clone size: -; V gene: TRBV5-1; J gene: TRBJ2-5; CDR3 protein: CASSLELAGVGPSETQYF
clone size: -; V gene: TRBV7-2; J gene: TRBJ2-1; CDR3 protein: CASSLGTTIYNEQFF
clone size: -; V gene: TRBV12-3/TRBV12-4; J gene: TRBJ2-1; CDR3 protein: CASSLGTGWNEQFF
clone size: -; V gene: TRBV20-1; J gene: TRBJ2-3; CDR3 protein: CSALRGTTDTQYF
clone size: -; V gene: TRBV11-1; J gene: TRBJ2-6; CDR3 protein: CASSPTVAGANVLTF
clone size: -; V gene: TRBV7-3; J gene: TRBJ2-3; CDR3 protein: CASSLGGRRDTQYF
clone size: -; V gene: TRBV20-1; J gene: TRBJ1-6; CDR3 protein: CSARGGISRSLANSPLHF
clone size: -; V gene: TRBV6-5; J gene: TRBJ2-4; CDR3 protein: CASSSEGRDENIQYF
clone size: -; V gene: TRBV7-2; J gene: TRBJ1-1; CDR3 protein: CASSRWTSTEAFF
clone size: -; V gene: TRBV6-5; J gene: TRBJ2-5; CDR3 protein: CASSYSGWETQYF
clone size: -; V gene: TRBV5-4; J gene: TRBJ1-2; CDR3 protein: CASSLALGGDYGYTF
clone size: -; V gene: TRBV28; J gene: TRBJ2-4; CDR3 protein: CASSRQDLAKNIQYF
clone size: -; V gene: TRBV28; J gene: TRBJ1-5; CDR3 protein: CASSLWVVQPQYF
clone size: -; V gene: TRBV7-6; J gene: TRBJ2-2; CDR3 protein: CASSRDWTVTGELFF
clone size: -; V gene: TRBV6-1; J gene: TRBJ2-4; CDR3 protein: CASRTGPEAKNIQYF
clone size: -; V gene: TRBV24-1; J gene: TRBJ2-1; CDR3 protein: CATSSTSGRGYNEQFF
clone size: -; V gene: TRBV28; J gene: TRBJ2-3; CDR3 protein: CASSFAAGTDTQYF
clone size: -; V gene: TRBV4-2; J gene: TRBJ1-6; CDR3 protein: CASSQDGDRGKSPLHF
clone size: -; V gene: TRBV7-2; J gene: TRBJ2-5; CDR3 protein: CASSSWTSGGEETQYF
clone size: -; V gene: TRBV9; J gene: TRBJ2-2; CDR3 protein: CASKAGGRDTGELFF
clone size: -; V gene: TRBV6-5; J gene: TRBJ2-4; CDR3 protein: CASSYSMSDRGDIQYF
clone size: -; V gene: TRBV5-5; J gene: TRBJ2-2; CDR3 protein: CASSLDLPSGELFF
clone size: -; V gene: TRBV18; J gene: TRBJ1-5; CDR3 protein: CASSPRQDSNQPQHF
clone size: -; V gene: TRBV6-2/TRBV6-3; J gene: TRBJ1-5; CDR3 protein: CASTSTRNQPQHF
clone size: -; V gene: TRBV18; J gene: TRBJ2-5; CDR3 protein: CASSRKDRGPHETQYF
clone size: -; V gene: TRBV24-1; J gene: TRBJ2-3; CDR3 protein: CATSDRIQDTQYF
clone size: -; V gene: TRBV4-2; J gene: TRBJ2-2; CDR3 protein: CASSQELSRAGELFF
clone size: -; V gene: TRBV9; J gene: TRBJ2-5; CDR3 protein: CASSVELGETQYF
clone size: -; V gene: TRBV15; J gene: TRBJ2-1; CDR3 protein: CATTLAGGPYNEQFF
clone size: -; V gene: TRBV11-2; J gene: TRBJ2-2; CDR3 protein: CASSYAGVNTGELFF
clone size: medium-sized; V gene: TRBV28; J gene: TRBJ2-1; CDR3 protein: CASKTSGGHNEQFF
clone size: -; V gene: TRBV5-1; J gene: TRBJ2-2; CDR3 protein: CASSLVGGSDTGELFF
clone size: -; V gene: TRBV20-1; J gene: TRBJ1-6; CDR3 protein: CSASATDWADSPLHF